Reported below is one T cell receptor beta chain. Its antigen target is currently unknown. No much larger clone is present one base from it, and per-base qualities are unavailable. The data originate from a study of T cell responses to AZD1222 COVID-19 vaccine (TCRdb year 2021). In the study overall: AZD1222 recipients with second doses at about 4 weeks or about 12 weeks were pooled, because spike-specific TCR depth and breadth did not differ between schedules. A total of about 250 trial participants underwent TCR sequencing, of whom roughly 210 had received two doses of AZD1222 and around 25 had received two doses of the MenACWY control vaccine. Enrollment into the trials was organized by age into subgroups of 18-55, 56-69 and 70-plus years, and those subgroups contained approximately 150, 30 and 60 TCR-sequenced participants, respectively. The study at large found these results: Because no day 14 peak-response samples were available, repertoires were characterized only after the peak T cell response. In the small 56-69-year group, the increase in depth fell short of significance, most likely because of low power. Conclusions about previously exposed vaccinees are limited because only five to seven AZD1222 recipients were SARS-CoV-2 seropositive at baseline. Epitopes outside the regions mutated in the B.1.351 and B.1.1.7 variants were reportedly recognized by nearly half of the unique spike-specific TCRs. The vaccine-associated CD4 TCRs covered the entire spike protein, and the dominant responses fell in regions 160-218 and 743-854. After two AZD1222 doses, both the breadth and the depth of spike-specific TCRs were significantly higher than at day 0 and than in MenACWY recipients. Participants were mostly white British, with more females than males. The authors suggested clonal diversity may have been underestimated.

The CDR3, from cysteine to phenylalanine, totals 14 residues. Left in the record is the CDR3 DNA by itself, 42 bases read in frame from the first base. From the germline V gene (reference sequence), CDR1 is SGHKS and CDR2 is YYEKEE. V drops 2 bases and J drops 5 bases, leaving 13 bases in between. This specimen's time point label, per the study, means: baseline before first vaccination. Samples from vaccinated people were obtained from the UK trials COV001 and COV002, which included a single-blind randomized controlled phase 2/3 trial of AZD1222 (ChAdOx1 nCoV-19) in healthy adults. For TCRbeta chain sequencing, PBMC samples from trial participants were taken at day 0 and at day 28 after the second dose. The CDR3 regions of human TCRbeta chains were analyzed by immunosequencing. For the original study's pipeline: TCRs in the repertoires were compared against a reference library of SARS-CoV-2-specific TCRs that had been generated with the MIRA antigen-specificity platform. Breadth meant the fraction of unique TCRs that were SARS-CoV-2-associated, whereas depth meant the fraction of total T cells that were SARS-CoV-2-associated. Using the MIRA data, each spike-specific TCR was mapped to the spike region that the TCR reacts to and placed in a CD4 or CD8 class. Log10-transformed breadth and depth values were compared by one-way ANOVA with Sidak's multiple comparisons tests. TCRdb provides this immuneACCESS table in a form limited to in-frame rearrangements. Some clones are lacking; in checked studies, under half of them reflect an unresolved V gene, and why the rest are absent is not known. V and J calls and clone size follow that table, whereas D and trimming were derived from the DNA. This sample is represented by about 120,000 clones; approximately 90% of them were singletons. Of the sample, 8.4% falls within the top ten clones.

The sample consisted of peripheral blood, taken on day 0 of AZD1222 vaccination. The sequence derives from an adult in good health. The chain is assembled from TRBV5-5 and TRBJ2-5, with an unclear D gene assignment. The CDR3 amino acid sequence is: CASSLDPLTETQYF. The nucleotides are TGTGCCAGCAGCTTAGATCCATTGACGGAGACCCAGTACTTC.